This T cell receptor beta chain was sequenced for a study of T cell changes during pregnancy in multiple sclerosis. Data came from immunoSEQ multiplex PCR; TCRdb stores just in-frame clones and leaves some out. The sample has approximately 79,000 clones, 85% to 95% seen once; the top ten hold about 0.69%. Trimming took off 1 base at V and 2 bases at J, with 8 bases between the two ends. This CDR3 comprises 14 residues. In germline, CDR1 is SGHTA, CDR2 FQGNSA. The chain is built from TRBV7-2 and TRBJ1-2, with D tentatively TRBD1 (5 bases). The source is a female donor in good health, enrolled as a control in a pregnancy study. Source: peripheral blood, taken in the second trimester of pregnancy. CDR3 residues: CASSLETANYGYTF. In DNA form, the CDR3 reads TGTGCCAGCAGCTTAGAGACAGCCAACTATGGCTACACCTTC.